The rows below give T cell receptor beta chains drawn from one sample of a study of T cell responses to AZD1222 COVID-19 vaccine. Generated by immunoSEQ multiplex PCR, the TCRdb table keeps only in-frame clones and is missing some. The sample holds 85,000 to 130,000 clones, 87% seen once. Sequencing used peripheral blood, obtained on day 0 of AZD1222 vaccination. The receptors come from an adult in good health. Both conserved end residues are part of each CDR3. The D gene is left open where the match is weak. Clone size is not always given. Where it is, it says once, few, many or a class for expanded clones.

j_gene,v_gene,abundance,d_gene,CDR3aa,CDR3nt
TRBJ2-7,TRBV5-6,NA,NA,CASSLEVSSTYEQYF,TGTGCCAGCAGCTTGGAGGTGTCCAGTACCTACGAGCAGTACTTC
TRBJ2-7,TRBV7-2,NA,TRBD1,CASSLRTGSYEQYF,TGTGCCAGCAGCTTAAGGACAGGCTCCTACGAGCAGTACTTC
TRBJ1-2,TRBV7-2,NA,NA,CASSPQGGEYGYTF,TGTGCCAGCAGCCCACAGGGAGGGGAATATGGCTACACCTTC
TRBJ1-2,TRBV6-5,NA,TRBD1,CASMGQHYGYTF,TGTGCCAGCATGGGACAGCACTATGGCTACACCTTC
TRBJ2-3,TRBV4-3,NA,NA,CASSQESENTQYF,TGCGCCAGCAGCCAAGAGTCGGAGAATACGCAGTATTTT
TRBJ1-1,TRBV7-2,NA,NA,CASSLVQAGRGTEAFF,TGTGCCAGCAGCTTAGTGCAGGCGGGGCGAGGAACTGAAGCTTTCTTT
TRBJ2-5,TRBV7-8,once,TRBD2,CASSPRLAGDQETQYF,TGTGCCAGCAGCCCACGACTAGCGGGGGACCAAGAGACCCAGTACTTC
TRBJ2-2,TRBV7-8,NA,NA,CASSLSRLTGELFF,TGTGCCAGCAGCTTGAGTAGACTCACCGGGGAGCTGTTTTTT
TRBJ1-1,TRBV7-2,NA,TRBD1,CASSLAWTGAARTEAFF,TGTGCCAGCAGCTTAGCGTGGACAGGGGCGGCGAGGACTGAAGCTTTCTTT
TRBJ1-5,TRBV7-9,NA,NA,CASSSLDSHQPQHF,TGTGCCAGCAGCTCGCTGGACAGCCATCAGCCCCAGCATTTT
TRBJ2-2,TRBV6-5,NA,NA,CASSYLTGITGELFF,TGTGCCAGCAGTTATCTGACAGGTATCACCGGGGAGCTGTTTTTT
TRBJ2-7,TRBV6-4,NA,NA,CASSVGIEFEQYF,TGTGCCAGCAGTGTGGGGATTGAATTCGAGCAGTACTTC
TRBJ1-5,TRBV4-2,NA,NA,CASSQFRGASQPQHF,TGTGCCAGCAGCCAGTTCAGGGGAGCGAGTCAGCCCCAGCATTTT
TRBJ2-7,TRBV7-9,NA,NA,CASIKSTGAGEQYF,TGTGCCAGCATCAAATCGACGGGGGCGGGCGAGCAGTACTTC
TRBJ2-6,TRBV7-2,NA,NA,CASSPQGGGANVLTF,TGTGCCAGCAGTCCCCAGGGAGGTGGGGCCAACGTCCTGACTTTC
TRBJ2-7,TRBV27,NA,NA,CASSLQGSYEQYF,TGTGCCAGCAGTTTACAGGGGAGCTACGAGCAGTACTTC
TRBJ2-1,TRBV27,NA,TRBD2,CASQRRLAPGNEQFF,TGTGCCAGCCAAAGAAGACTAGCCCCTGGGAATGAGCAGTTCTTC
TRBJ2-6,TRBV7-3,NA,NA,CASSRSQPYSGANVLTF,TGTGCCAGCTCCCGATCCCAACCCTACTCTGGGGCCAACGTCCTGACTTTC
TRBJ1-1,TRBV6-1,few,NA,CASSERGETEAFF,TGTGCCAGCAGTGAGCGGGGGGAAACTGAAGCTTTCTTT
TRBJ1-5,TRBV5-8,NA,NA,CASSLRDQPQHF,TGTGCCAGCAGCCTCCGGGATCAGCCCCAGCATTTT
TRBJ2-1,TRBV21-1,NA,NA,CASSNPSGQQFF,TGTGCCAGCAGCAACCCTAGCGGCCAGCAGTTCTTC
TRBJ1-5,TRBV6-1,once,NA,CASSEAGVNQPQHF,TGTGCCAGCAGCGAAGCGGGGGTCAATCAGCCCCAGCATTTT
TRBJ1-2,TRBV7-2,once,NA,CASSRRGTRGSNYGYTF,TGTGCCAGCAGCCGGAGGGGCACCAGAGGTTCTAACTATGGCTACACCTTC
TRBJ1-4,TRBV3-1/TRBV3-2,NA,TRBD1,CASSQGTGPGGKLFF,TGTGCCAGCAGCCAGGGGACAGGGCCCGGTGGAAAACTGTTTTTT
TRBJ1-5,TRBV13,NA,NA,CASSREGQPQHF,TGTGCCAGCTCCAGGGAGGGCCAGCCCCAGCATTTT
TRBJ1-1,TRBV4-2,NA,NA,CASSQLPGQMNTEAFF,TGTGCCAGCAGCCAACTCCCGGGACAAATGAACACTGAAGCTTTCTTT
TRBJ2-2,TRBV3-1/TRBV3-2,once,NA,CASSQRSPTGNTGELFF,TGTGCCAGCAGCCAAAGAAGCCCTACAGGGAACACCGGGGAGCTGTTTTTT
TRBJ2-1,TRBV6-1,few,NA,CASSDPLRAYNEQFF,TGTGCCAGCAGTGATCCTCTTAGGGCCTACAATGAGCAGTTCTTC
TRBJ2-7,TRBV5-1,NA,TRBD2,CASSLSGGDYEQYF,TGCGCCAGCAGCCTTAGCGGGGGTGACTACGAGCAGTACTTC
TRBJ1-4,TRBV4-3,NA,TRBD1,CASSRGTGRTGAGEKLFF,TGCGCCAGCAGCCGAGGGACAGGGCGAACCGGGGCCGGTGAAAAACTGTTTTTT
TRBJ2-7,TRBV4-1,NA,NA,CASSQVEGFDRASYEQYF,TGCGCCAGCAGCCAAGTGGAGGGTTTCGACAGGGCCTCCTACGAGCAGTACTTC
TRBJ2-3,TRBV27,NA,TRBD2,CASSLLLAGTDTQYF,TGTGCCAGCAGTTTGCTACTAGCGGGCACAGATACGCAGTATTTT
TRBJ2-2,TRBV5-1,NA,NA,CASSFGTRGVGELFF,TGCGCCAGCAGCTTCGGAACCCGCGGGGTCGGGGAGCTGTTTTTT